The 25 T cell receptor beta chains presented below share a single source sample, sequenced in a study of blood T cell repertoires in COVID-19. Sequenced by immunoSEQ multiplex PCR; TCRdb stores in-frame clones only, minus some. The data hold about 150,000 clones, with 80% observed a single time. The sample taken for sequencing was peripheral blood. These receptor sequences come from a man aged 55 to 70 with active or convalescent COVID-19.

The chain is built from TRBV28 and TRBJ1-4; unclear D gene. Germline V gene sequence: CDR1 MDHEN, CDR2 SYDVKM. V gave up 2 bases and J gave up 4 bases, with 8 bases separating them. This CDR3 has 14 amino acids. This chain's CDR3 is CASSLPGSNEKLFF. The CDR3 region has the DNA TGTGCCAGCAGTTTACCCGGGAGTAATGAAAAACTGTTTTTT.

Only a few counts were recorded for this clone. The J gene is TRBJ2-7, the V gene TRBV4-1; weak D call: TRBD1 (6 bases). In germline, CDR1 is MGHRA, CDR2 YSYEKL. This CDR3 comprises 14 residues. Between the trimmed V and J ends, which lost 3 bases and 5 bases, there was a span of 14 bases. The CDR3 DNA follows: TGCGCCAGCAGCCATCCCGGACAGCGTAACGAGCAGTACTTC. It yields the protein CASSHPGQRNEQYF.

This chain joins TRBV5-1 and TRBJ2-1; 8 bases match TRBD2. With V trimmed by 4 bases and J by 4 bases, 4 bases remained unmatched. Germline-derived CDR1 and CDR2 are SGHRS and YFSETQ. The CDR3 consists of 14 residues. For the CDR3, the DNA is TGCGCCAGCAGCCGGGAGGGATCATACAATGAGCAGTTCTTC. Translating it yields CASSREGSYNEQFF.

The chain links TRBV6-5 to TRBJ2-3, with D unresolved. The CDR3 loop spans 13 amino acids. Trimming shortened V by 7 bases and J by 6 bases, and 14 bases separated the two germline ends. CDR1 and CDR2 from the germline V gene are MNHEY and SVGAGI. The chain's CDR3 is CASTPPTRDTQYF. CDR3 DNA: TGTGCCAGCACCCCCCCTACCAGGGATACGCAGTATTTT.

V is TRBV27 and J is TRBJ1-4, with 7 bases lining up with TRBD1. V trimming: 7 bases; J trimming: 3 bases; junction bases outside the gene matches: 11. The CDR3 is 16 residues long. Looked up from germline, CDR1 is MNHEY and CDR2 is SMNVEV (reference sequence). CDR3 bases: TGTGCCAGCACCTACCGACAGGGTGCCGCTAATGAAAAACTGTTTTTT. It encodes CASTYRQGAANEKLFF.

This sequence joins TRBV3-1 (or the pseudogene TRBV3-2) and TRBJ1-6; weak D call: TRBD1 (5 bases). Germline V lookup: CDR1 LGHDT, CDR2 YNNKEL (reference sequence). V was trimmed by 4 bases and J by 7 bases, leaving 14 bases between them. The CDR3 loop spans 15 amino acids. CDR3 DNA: TGTGCCAGCAGCCTCGCGGGGGGAGCCAATTCACCCCTCCACTTT. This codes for CASSLAGGANSPLHF.

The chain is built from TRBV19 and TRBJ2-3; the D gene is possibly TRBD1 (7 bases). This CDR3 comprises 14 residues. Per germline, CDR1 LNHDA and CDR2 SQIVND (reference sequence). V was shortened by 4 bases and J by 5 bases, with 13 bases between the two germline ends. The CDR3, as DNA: TGTGCCAGTAGTAGCAGGGGGGCTGGAGATACGCAGTATTTT. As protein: CASSSRGAGDTQYF.

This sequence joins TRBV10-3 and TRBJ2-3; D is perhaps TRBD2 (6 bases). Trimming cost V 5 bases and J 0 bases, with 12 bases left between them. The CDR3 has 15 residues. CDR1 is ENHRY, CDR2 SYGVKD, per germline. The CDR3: CAISFGSSSTDTQYF. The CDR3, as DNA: TGTGCCATCAGTTTCGGGAGTTCTAGCACAGATACGCAGTATTTT.

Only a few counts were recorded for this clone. CDR3 coding DNA: TGTGCCAGTAGCCTAGCGGGAGGGGATGAGCAGTTCTTC. Its translation: CASSLAGGDEQFF. The chain combines TRBV19 with TRBJ2-1; 12 bases align to TRBD2. The V and J ends lost 6 bases and 8 bases, in that order; junction bases with no gene match: 2. The germline gives CDR1 LNHDA, CDR2 SQIVND (reference sequence). The CDR3 is 13 amino acids.

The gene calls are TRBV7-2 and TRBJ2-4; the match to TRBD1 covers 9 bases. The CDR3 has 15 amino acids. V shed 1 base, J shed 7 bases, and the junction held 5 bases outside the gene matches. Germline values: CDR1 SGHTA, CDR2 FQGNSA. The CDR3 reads CASSLVKGQGNIQYF. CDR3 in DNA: TGTGCCAGCAGCTTAGTGAAGGGACAGGGTAACATTCAGTACTTC.

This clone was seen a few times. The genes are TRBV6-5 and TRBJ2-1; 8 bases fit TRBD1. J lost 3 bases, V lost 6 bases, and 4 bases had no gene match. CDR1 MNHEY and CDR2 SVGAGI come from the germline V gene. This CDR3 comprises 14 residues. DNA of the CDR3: TGTGCCAGCAGACCGGGACAGGACTACAATGAGCAGTTCTTC. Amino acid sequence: CASRPGQDYNEQFF.

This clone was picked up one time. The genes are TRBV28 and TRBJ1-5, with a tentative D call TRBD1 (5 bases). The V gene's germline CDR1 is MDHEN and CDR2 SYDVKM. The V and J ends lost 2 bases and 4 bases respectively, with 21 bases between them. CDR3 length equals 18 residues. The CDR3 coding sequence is TGTGCCAGCAGTTTACGCGGGCTCGGGGGGACGGGGAATCAGCCCCAGCATTTT. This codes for CASSLRGLGGTGNQPQHF.

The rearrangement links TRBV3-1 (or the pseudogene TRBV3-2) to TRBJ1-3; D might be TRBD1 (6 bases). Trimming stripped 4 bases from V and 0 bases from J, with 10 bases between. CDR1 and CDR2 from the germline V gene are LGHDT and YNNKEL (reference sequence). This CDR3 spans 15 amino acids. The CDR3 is CASSLQGYSGNTIYF. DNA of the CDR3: TGTGCCAGCAGCCTCCAGGGGTACTCTGGAAACACCATATATTTT.

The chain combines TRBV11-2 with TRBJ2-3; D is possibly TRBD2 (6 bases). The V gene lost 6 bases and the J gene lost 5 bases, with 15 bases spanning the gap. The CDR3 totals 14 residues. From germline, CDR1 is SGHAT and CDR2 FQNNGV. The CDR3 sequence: CASRHSGRGDTQYF. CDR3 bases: TGTGCCAGCAGGCATTCGGGGCGGGGAGATACGCAGTATTTT.

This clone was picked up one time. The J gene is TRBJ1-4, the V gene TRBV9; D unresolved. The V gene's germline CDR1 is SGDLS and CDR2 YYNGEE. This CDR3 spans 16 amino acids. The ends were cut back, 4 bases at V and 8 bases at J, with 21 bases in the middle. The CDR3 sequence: CASSPQDRAGGEKLFF. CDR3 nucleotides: TGTGCCAGCAGCCCTCAGGACCGGGCGGGAGGGGAAAAACTGTTTTTT.

This CDR3 is CASSYAPGVSYEQYF. The CDR3 DNA follows: TGTGCCAGCAGTTACGCTCCAGGGGTCTCCTACGAGCAGTACTTC. V and J are TRBV6-2 or TRBV6-3 and TRBJ2-7; weak D call: TRBD1 (6 bases). Germline CDR1 MNHEY, CDR2 SVGEGT. Trimming left V 2 bases short and J 0 bases short, with 11 bases between. The CDR3 is 15 amino acids.

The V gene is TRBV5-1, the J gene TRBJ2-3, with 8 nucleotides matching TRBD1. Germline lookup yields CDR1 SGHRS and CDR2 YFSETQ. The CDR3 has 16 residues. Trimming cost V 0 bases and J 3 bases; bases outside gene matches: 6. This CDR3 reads CASSLVAGGRTDTQYF. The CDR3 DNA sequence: TGCGCCAGCAGCTTGGTAGCAGGGGGCAGGACAGATACGCAGTATTTT.

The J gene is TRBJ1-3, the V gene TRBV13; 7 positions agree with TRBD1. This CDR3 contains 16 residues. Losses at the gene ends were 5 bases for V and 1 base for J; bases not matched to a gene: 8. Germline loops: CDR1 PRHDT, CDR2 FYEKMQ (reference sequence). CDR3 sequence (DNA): TGTGCCAGCAGCCGAGGACAGGCCGGATCTGGAAACACCATATATTTT. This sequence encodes CASSRGQAGSGNTIYF.

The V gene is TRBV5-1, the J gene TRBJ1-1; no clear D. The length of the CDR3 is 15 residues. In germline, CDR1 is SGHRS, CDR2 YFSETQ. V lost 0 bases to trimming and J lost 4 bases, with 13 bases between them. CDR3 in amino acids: CASSLERPGSTEAFF. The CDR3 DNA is TGCGCCAGCAGCTTGGAGCGACCCGGCTCCACTGAAGCTTTCTTT.

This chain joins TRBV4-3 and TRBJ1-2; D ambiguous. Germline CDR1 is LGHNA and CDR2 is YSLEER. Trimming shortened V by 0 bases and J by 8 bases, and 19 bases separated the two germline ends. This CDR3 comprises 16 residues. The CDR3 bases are TGCGCCAGCAGCCAAGATCATCGGACGGAGGGATCCGGCTACACCTTC. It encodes CASSQDHRTEGSGYTF.

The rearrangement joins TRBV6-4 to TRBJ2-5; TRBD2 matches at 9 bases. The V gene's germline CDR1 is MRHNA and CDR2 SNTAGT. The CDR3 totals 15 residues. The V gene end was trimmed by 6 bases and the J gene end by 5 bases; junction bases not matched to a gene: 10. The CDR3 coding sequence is TGTGCCAGCAGCCGGACAGGCGCGGGAGGGGAGACCCAGTACTTC. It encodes CASSRTGAGGETQYF.

CDR3 DNA: TGTGCCAGCAGCCAACAGACTAGGCCGCACACAGATACGCAGTATTTT. Translating gives CASSQQTRPHTDTQYF. This sequence joins TRBV4-2 and TRBJ2-3; D possibly corresponds to TRBD2 (6 bases). CDR1 and CDR2 (germline): LGHNA, YNFKEQ. The CDR3 spans 16 residues. The V and J ends lost 2 bases and 2 bases respectively, with 14 bases between them.

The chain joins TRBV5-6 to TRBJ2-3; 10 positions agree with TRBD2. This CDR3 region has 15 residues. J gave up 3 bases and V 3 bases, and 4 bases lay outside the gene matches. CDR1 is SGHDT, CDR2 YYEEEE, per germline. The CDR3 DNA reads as TGTGCCAGCAGCTCACTAGCGGGATGGACAGATACGCAGTATTTT. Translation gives CASSSLAGWTDTQYF.

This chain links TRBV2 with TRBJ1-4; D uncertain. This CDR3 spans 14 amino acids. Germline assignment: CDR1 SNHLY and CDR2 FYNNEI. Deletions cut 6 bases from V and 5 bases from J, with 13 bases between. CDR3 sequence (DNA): TGTGCCAGCAGGGAGGGCAGAGGGAATGAAAAACTGTTTTTT. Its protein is CASREGRGNEKLFF. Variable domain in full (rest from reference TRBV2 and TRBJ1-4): EPEVTQTPSHQVTQMGQEVILRCVPISNHLYFYWYRQILGQKVEFLVSFYNNEISEKSEIFDDQFSVERPDGSNFTLKIRSTKLEDSAMYFCASREGRGNEKLFFGSGTQLSVL.

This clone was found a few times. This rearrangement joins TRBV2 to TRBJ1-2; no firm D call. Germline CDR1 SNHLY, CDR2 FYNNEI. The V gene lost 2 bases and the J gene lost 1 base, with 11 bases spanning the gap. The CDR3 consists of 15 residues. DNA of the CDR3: TGTGCCAGCAGTGAAAGCGGATCAGTTAACTATGGCTACACCTTC. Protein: CASSESGSVNYGYTF.